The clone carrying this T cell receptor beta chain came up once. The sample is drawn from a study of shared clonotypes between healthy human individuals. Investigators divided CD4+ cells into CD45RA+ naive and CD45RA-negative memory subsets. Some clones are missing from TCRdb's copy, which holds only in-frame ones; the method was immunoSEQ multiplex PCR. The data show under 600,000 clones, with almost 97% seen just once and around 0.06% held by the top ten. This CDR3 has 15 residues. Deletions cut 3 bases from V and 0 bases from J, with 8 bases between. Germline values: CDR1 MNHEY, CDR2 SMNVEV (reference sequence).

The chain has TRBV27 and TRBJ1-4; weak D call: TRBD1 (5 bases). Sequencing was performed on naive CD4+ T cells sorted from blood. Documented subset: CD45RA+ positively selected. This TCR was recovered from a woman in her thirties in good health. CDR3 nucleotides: TGTGCCAGCAGTTTGGCAGGGACAACTAATGAAAAACTGTTTTTT. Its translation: CASSLAGTTNEKLFF.